The T cell receptor beta chain under discussion was sequenced for a study of blood T cells in healthy people across ages. It was with a sample-barcoded 5' primer and a J-beta primer mix that a second PCR of roughly 6 to 11 cycles was run. Using its own MiXCR run on the 5' RACE reads, TCRdb lists one record per CDR3 protein. The sample holds under 2,000,000 distinct CDR3 sequences, about 50% seen once. Healthy Caucasian individuals from Russia aged 6 to 90 were enrolled as donors. Remarks on this clonotype: Its target is unknown.

Per the germline V gene, CDR1 is SGHTA and CDR2 is FQGNSA. Deletions cut 1 base from V and 3 bases from J, with 10 bases between. CDR3 length: 14 residues. Overall study results and limits: PBMCs that were unsorted prevented a conclusive naive versus antigen-experienced comparison.

The TCR was taken from a woman aged 40-49 years in good health. The gene calls are TRBV7-2 and TRBJ2-7; perhaps TRBD2 as D (7 bases). The material sequenced was blood. In DNA form, the CDR3 reads TGTGCCAGCAGCTTAGGGCGGGGGCTCTACGAGCAGTACTTC. The encoded protein is CASSLGRGLYEQYF.